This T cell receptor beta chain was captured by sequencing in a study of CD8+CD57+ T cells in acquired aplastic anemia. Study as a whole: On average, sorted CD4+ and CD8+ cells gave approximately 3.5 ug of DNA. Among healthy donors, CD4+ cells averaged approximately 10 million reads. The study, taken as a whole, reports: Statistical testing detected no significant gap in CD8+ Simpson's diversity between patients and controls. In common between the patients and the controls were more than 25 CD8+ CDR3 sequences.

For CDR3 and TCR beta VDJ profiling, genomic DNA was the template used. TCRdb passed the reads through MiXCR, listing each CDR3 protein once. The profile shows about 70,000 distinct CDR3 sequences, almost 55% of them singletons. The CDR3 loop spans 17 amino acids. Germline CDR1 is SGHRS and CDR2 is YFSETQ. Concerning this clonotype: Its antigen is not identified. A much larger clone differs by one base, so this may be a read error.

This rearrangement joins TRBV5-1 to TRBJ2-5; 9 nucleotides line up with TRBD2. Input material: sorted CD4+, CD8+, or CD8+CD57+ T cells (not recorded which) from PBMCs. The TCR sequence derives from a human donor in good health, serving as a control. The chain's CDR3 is CAGSLVRTSESQETQYF. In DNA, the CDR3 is TGCGCCGGCAGCTTGGTTAGGACTAGCGAGAGCCAAGAGACCCAGTACTTC.